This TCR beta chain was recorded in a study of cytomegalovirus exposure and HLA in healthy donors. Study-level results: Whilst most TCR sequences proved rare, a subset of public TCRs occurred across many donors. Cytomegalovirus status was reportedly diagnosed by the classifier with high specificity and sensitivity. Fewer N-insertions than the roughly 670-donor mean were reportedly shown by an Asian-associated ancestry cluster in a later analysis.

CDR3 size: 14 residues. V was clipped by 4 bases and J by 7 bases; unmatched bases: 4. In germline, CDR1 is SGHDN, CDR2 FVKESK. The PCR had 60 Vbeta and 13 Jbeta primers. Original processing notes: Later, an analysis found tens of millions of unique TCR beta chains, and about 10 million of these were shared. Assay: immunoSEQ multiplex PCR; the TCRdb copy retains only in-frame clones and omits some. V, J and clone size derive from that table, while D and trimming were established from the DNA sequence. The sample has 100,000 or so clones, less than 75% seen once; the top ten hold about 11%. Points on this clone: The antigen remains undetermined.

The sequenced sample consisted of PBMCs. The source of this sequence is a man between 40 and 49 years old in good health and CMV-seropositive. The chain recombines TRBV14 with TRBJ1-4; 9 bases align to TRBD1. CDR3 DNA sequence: TGTGCCAGCAGCCCGGGACAGGGCGGTGAAAAACTGTTTTTT. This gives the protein CASSPGQGGEKLFF. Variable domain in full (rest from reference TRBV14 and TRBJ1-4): EAGVTQFPSHSVIEKGQTVTLRCDPISGHDNLYWYRRVMGKEIKFLLHFVKESKQDESGMPNNRFLAERTGGTYSTLKVQPAELEDSGVYFCASSPGQGGEKLFFGSGTQLSVL.